The 22 T cell receptor beta chains below all came from one sample that was sequenced in a study of T-cell memory formation after mild COVID-19. Each CDR3 protein is one row after TCRdb ran MiXCR on the 5' RACE reads. The sample lists more than 80,000 distinct CDR3 sequences; more than 15% were seen once. Source material: PBMCs or a T cell subset sorted from them (not recorded which). These receptors all stem from an adult woman who had mild COVID-19 (a few samples of this study predate the infection). Cell type and time point are not known.

The CDR3 sequence: CASSGGTGLGETQYF. The CDR3 DNA sequence: TGTGCCAGCAGTGGCGGGACAGGCCTCGGGGAGACCCAGTACTTC. The rearrangement joins TRBV2 to TRBJ2-5; 8 positions match TRBD1. The germline V gene has CDR1 SNHLY and CDR2 FYNNEI. With 4 bases clipped from V and 5 bases from J, the junction kept 9 bases outside the gene matches. The CDR3 totals 15 residues.

This clonotype came up a few times. The chain combines TRBV7-9 with TRBJ1-1, with 7 bases matching TRBD1. J gave up 6 bases and V 1 base, and 5 bases lay outside the gene matches. The CDR3 has 14 residues. Germline V gives CDR1 SEHNR, CDR2 FQNEAQ (reference sequence). The CDR3 DNA follows: TGTGCCAGCAGCTTAGGCAACAGGGGCCCTGAAGCTTTCTTT. Its protein is CASSLGNRGPEAFF.

The V gene is TRBV12-3 or TRBV12-4, the J gene TRBJ2-1; D unresolved. This CDR3 contains 11 residues. V shed 4 bases and J shed 8 bases, with 6 bases lying between them. CDR3 residues: CASSSEYEQFF. CDR3 DNA sequence: TGTGCCAGCAGTTCGGAGTATGAGCAGTTCTTC.

The rearrangement links TRBV6-2 or TRBV6-3 to TRBJ1-5; D is perhaps TRBD1 (5 bases). The germline CDR1 and CDR2 sequences are MNHEY and SVGEGT. V dropped 5 bases and J dropped 2 bases, with 10 bases sitting between them. The CDR3 extends over 14 amino acids. CDR3 coding DNA: TGTGCCAGCAGTGGGGGAGGGGGCAATCAGCCCCAGCATTTT. Translating gives CASSGGGGNQPQHF.

This clonotype has more than one count but fewer than ten. The CDR3: CSVEGSRETQYF. DNA of the CDR3: TGCAGCGTTGAGGGGTCACGAGAGACCCAGTACTTC. The rearrangement uses TRBV29-1 and TRBJ2-5; D call uncertain. The V end was cut by 3 bases, the J end by 4 bases, with 9 bases between. Germline CDR1 reads SQVTM; CDR2 reads ANQGSEA. The CDR3 covers 12 residues.

This clonotype was seen a handful of times. The V and J genes are TRBV6-5 and TRBJ2-5, with 7 positions matching TRBD1. After removal of 6 bases from V and 0 bases from J, the junction contained 13 bases not matched to a gene. This CDR3 spans 17 amino acids. Per the germline V gene, CDR1 is MNHEY and CDR2 is SVGAGI. The DNA of the CDR3 is TGTGCCAGCAGCTGGGGTTTCGGGACAGCCGACCAAGAGACCCAGTACTTC. Translated, it gives CASSWGFGTADQETQYF.

This rearrangement joins TRBV19 to TRBJ1-2, with 7 bases aligning to TRBD1. The CDR3 length is 17 residues. The V gene's germline CDR1 is LNHDA and CDR2 SQIVND (reference sequence). Trimming took 6 bases from V and 4 from J; bases not matched to a gene: 17. CDR3 sequence reads: CASSPGDSRTHIYGYTF. The CDR3 coding sequence is TGTGCCAGTAGCCCTGGGGACAGCCGCACCCACATCTATGGCTACACCTTC. The full variable domain, in which reference TRBV19 and TRBJ1-2 provide the parts outside the CDR3, is DGGITQSPKYLFRKEGQNVTLSCEQNLNHDAMYWYRQDPGQGLRLIYYSQIVNDFQKGDIAEGYSVSREKKESFPLTVTSAQKNPTAFYLCASSPGDSRTHIYGYTFGSGTRLTVV.

Only a few counts were recorded for this clonotype. V gene TRBV5-6 combines with J gene TRBJ1-2; unclear D gene. The V gene's germline CDR1 is SGHDT and CDR2 YYEEEE. This CDR3 contains 11 residues. Between the trimmed V and J ends, which lost 4 bases and 8 bases, there was a span of 9 bases. The chain's CDR3 is CASSGEAGYTF. The DNA of the CDR3 is TGTGCCAGCAGCGGGGAGGCAGGCTACACCTTC.

The chain recombines TRBV25-1 with TRBJ2-7, with D hard to call. Germline V gene data show CDR1 as MGHDK and CDR2 as SYGVNS. CDR3 size: 10 residues. Trimming pared 5 bases from V and 5 bases from J, leaving 4 bases between. The CDR3 coding sequence is TGTGCCAGCAGTTGGGACGAGCAGTACTTC. It specifies CASSWDEQYF.

The chain carries TRBV5-1 and TRBJ1-2; D gene unclear. V lost 5 bases, J lost 6 bases, and 23 bases lay in between. This CDR3 comprises 16 residues. Germline V lookup: CDR1 SGHRS, CDR2 YFSETQ. CDR3 nucleotide sequence: TGCGCCAGCAGGCCGGATCCCGAGAGGTACTTGAATGGCTACACCTTC. This sequence encodes CASRPDPERYLNGYTF.

This chain links TRBV4-1 with TRBJ2-2, with D possibly TRBD2 on 6 matching bases. Per germline, CDR1 MGHRA and CDR2 YSYEKL. The CDR3 loop spans 16 amino acids. V shed 4 bases and J shed 4 bases, with 16 bases lying between them. The CDR3 coding sequence is TGCGCCAGCAGCCGAGCCTCTCAGGGAGGCACCGGGGAGCTGTTTTTT. It encodes CASSRASQGGTGELFF.

This chain links TRBV7-9 with TRBJ1-5; D remains ambiguous. The V and J ends lost 7 bases and 6 bases respectively, with 13 bases between them. The CDR3 has 13 residues. Germline V CDR1 and CDR2: SEHNR, FQNEAQ (reference sequence). DNA for the CDR3: TGTGCCAGCACCAAAGAAGGGCCTCAGCCCCAGCATTTT. Its protein product is CASTKEGPQPQHF.

The gene calls are TRBV3-1 and TRBJ2-1, with TRBD1 matching 11 bases. The CDR3 extends over 17 amino acids. Germline V CDR1 and CDR2: LGHDT, YNNKEL (reference sequence). Trimming took 1 base from V and 6 from J; bases not matched to a gene: 8. The CDR3 bases are TGTGCCAGCAGCCAAGTGACGATCGGGACAGGGGGCAATGAGCAGTTCTTC. The encoded protein is CASSQVTIGTGGNEQFF.

This clonotype came up many times. The V and J genes are TRBV7-9 and TRBJ2-7; D remains ambiguous. V shed 2 bases and J shed 6 bases, with 11 bases lying between them. The length of the CDR3 is 13 residues. Germline lookup yields CDR1 SEHNR and CDR2 FQNEAQ (reference sequence). This CDR3 reads CASSLSQRPEQYF. CDR3 DNA: TGTGCCAGCAGCTTATCCCAGCGCCCCGAGCAGTACTTC.

This clonotype was counted a few times. The gene calls are TRBV7-9 and TRBJ1-6; maybe TRBD1 (6 bases). The CDR3 is made up of 17 amino acids. CDR1 is SEHNR, CDR2 FQNEAQ, per germline (reference sequence). Trimming stripped 3 bases from V and 0 bases from J, with 12 bases between. The CDR3 here is CASSFGQLSSYNSPLHF. For the CDR3, the DNA is TGTGCCAGCAGCTTTGGACAGCTGAGCTCCTATAATTCACCCCTCCACTTT.

This chain joins TRBV7-9 and TRBJ1-5; D unresolved. The germline CDR1 and CDR2 sequences are SEHNR and FQNEAQ (reference sequence). The V end lost 5 bases, the J end lost 1 base, and 15 bases lay between the germline ends. The CDR3 totals 16 residues. This CDR3 reads CASSPLGSWSNQPQHF. In DNA form, the CDR3 reads TGTGCCAGCAGCCCCCTAGGTAGTTGGAGCAATCAGCCCCAGCATTTT.

In its sample, this clonotype was seen many times. This chain connects TRBV7-9 to TRBJ2-7, with D perhaps matching TRBD1 (5 bases). Germline V lookup: CDR1 SEHNR, CDR2 FQNEAQ (reference sequence). Trimming left V 2 bases short and J 0 bases short, with 8 bases between. This CDR3 spans 14 amino acids. The CDR3 bases are TGTGCCAGCAGCTTAAGTGACAGCTCCTACGAGCAGTACTTC. Amino acid sequence: CASSLSDSSYEQYF.

The V gene is TRBV5-1, the J gene TRBJ1-2; D ambiguous. The CDR3 spans 16 residues. Germline-derived CDR1 and CDR2 are SGHRS and YFSETQ. Trimming pared 0 bases from V and 2 bases from J, leaving 14 bases between. CDR3 DNA sequence: TGCGCCAGCAGCTTGGGGTTGATGGGGAACAACTATGGCTACACCTTC. This sequence encodes CASSLGLMGNNYGYTF.

This clonotype was seen more than once but under ten times. A read error may produce the germline difference seen at one junction end. The chain employs TRBV7-7 and TRBJ2-1, with 8 bases fitting TRBD1. This CDR3 has 14 residues. Germline loops: CDR1 SSHAT, CDR2 FNYEAQ (reference sequence). The CDR3 sequence: CASSLGQGHNEQFF. Here the CDR3 DNA reads TGTGCTAGCAGCTTAGGACAGGGTCACAATGAGCAGTTCTTC.

The chain carries TRBV14 and TRBJ2-2; tentatively, D is TRBD1 (6 bases). The length of the CDR3 is 19 residues. The V gene lost 4 bases and the J gene lost 6 bases, with 27 bases spanning the gap. Germline V lookup: CDR1 SGHDN, CDR2 FVKESK. DNA of the CDR3: TGTGCCAGCAGCCCTCAGGGGACGTTCGTTACAAGACCCCCCGGGGAGCTGTTTTTT. Its protein product is CASSPQGTFVTRPPGELFF.

The chain employs TRBV5-4 and TRBJ1-1, with D hard to call. Trimming removed 0 bases from V and 1 base from J, with 10 bases in between. The CDR3 has 15 residues. Germline CDR1 and CDR2: SGHNT and YYREEE (reference sequence). CDR3 in amino acids: CASSLAPAGNTEAFF. The CDR3 DNA reads as TGTGCCAGCAGCTTGGCCCCTGCGGGGAACACTGAAGCTTTCTTT.

The chain has TRBV20-1 and TRBJ2-1; TRBD2 matches at 10 bases. The J segment lost 4 bases and the V segment lost 3 bases, leaving 3 bases of the junction unmatched. The CDR3 is made up of 14 amino acids. CDR1 DFQATT and CDR2 SNEGSKA come from the germline V gene (reference sequence). Written as DNA, the CDR3 is TGCAGTGCTAGTTGGACTAGCGGTTACAATGAGCAGTTCTTC. Protein product: CSASWTSGYNEQFF.